This T cell receptor beta chain originates from a study of T-cell memory formation after mild COVID-19. In the case of this clonotype: The antigen remains unidentified.

Between the trimmed V and J ends, which lost 3 bases and 5 bases, there was a span of 13 bases. The CDR3 contains 15 residues. TCRdb processed the 5' RACE reads anew with MiXCR; each CDR3 protein has one entry. The sample yields about 100,000 distinct CDR3 sequences, 8.5% to 14% seen once. Study results and limitations: Shrinking CD4+ clones resided mostly in CM and EM, and CD8+ ones in EMRA. Cross-reactive memory seemingly joined, as some responding clones were found in pre-infection memory.

The sample consisted of PBMCs or a T cell subset sorted from them (not recorded which). This chain joins TRBV12-3 or TRBV12-4 and TRBJ2-2, with D possibly matching TRBD2 (5 bases). The source of this sequence is a man between 18 and 29 years old who had mild COVID-19 (a few samples of this study predate the infection). Cell type and time point are not known. CDR3 loop: CASSFLDFSTGELFF. CDR3 nucleotides: TGTGCCAGCAGTTTTCTGGACTTCTCAACCGGGGAGCTGTTTTTT.